Listed below are T cell receptor beta chains from one sample, sequenced in a study of T cells after yellow fever vaccination. TCRdb passed the 5' RACE reads through MiXCR, listing each CDR3 protein once. Of more than 50,000 distinct CDR3 sequences in the sample, 5.5% to 6% were seen once. Sequencing was performed on PBMCs, either bulk or a sorted T-cell subset (CD4+, CD8+, memory, or dextramer-sorted; not recorded which), taken on the day of the yellow fever booster vaccination. The source of these receptors is a man between 18 and 29 years old who received the YFV17D yellow fever vaccine. Both conserved end residues are part of each CDR3. Size values are once, few and many counts, or a class for expanded clones, and some rows have none.

j_call clone_size v_call cdr3_aa
TRBJ2-5 NA TRBV7-9 CASSSSDREVGETQYF
TRBJ1-5 NA TRBV18 CPSSPPHQPQHF
TRBJ1-5 NA TRBV12-3/TRBV12-4 CASSPWAGGEPQHF
TRBJ2-5 NA TRBV5-1 CASSQPGRDMETQYF
TRBJ2-1 few TRBV25-1 CASSRGTGDFPFF
TRBJ2-3 many TRBV4-2 CASSPEQGASTDTQYF
TRBJ2-1 few TRBV12-3/TRBV12-4 CASSLLLADNEQFF
TRBJ2-5 NA TRBV5-1 CASSLLGGGETQYF
TRBJ2-5 NA TRBV5-6 CASSWRGLELETQYF
TRBJ2-3 NA TRBV4-1 CASSSTSGGARDTQYF
TRBJ2-1 NA TRBV24-1 CATSDFTSGGGGEQFF
TRBJ1-5 many TRBV5-1 CASSVGQGQPQHF
TRBJ1-2 NA TRBV29-1 CSVEIGIGYGYTF
TRBJ1-1 many TRBV5-1 CASSLGGGPTTEAFF
TRBJ2-2 many TRBV6-2/TRBV6-3 CASSWDRSNTGELFF
TRBJ2-1 many TRBV27 CASSLSGTGGYEQFF
TRBJ2-3 NA TRBV24-1 CATSVGSADTQYF
TRBJ1-1 NA TRBV7-3 CASRIGGSAEAFF
TRBJ2-5 many TRBV10-3 CAISAGTGGSETQYF
TRBJ1-3 few TRBV20-1 CSARPILNSGNTIYF
TRBJ2-2 NA TRBV11-2 CASSLVVELSGELFF
TRBJ2-3 few TRBV7-8 CAVEGGEGADTQYF
TRBJ1-2 many TRBV29-1 CSVELAEDYGYTF
TRBJ2-3 few TRBV20-1 CSASRTGGDTQYF
TRBJ2-3 many TRBV7-2 CASSLRLAGGTDTQYF
TRBJ1-5 NA TRBV28 CASSPRTGDGRYSNQPQHF
TRBJ1-5 many TRBV20-1 CSAAWGAASQPQHF
TRBJ2-1 few TRBV5-1 CASTSSGTPYNEQFF
TRBJ2-1 few TRBV7-2 CASREAGTSSYNEQFF
TRBJ2-1 many TRBV9 CASSASGAPNNEQFF
TRBJ1-1 many TRBV6-1 CASSEWGIIEAFF
TRBJ2-1 few TRBV3-1 CASKISGVYNEQFF
TRBJ2-3 NA TRBV11-2 CASSPGTGRADTQYF
TRBJ2-7 many TRBV5-1 CASSLELAGLEQYF
TRBJ2-2 many TRBV7-6 CASSPTGFGELFF
TRBJ2-1 few TRBV24-1 CATSDLSGGEGNEQFF
TRBJ2-5 many TRBV7-9 CASSPASGGQETQYF
TRBJ2-5 many TRBV13 CASSLSAGETQYF
TRBJ2-5 few TRBV30 CAWTQGAGRETQYF
TRBJ2-7 many TRBV5-1 CASSALSGVTYEQYF
TRBJ1-1 NA TRBV28 CASSLVGMNTEAFF
TRBJ2-7 many TRBV20-1 CSARLSSGGALVNEQYF
TRBJ2-5 NA TRBV28 CASTDGTLETQYF
TRBJ1-2 many TRBV7-2 CASSLYRANYGYTF
TRBJ2-1 many TRBV15 CATSRDMTTTYNEQFF
TRBJ2-7 many TRBV4-1 CASSQGQELYEQYF
TRBJ2-2 few TRBV12-3/TRBV12-4 CASSLGGLTGELFF
TRBJ2-2 many TRBV13 CASSFISSGELFF
TRBJ2-1 NA TRBV20-1 CSAPIPSGTSVKNEQFF
TRBJ1-5 few TRBV4-2 CASSQTGIEQPQHF
TRBJ2-5 many TRBV5-1 CASSSRVGEAQYF
TRBJ2-5 many TRBV4-2 CASSHLETQYF
TRBJ2-1 NA TRBV12-3/TRBV12-4 CASSLDRGRMGEQFF
TRBJ2-2 many TRBV7-6 CASSLLVNTGELFF
TRBJ2-3 many TRBV12-3/TRBV12-4 CASRPSGGARTDTQYF